The 25 T cell receptor beta chains presented below share a single source sample, sequenced in a study of T cells in Graves' hyperthyroidism and ophthalmopathy (dated by TCRdb to the late 2010s). Library method: multiplex PCR. TCRdb names Illumina HiSeq 2000 as the instrument used. Amplification of TCR beta CDR3 regions was carried out from RNA transcripts. The first round of RT-PCR for the TCR CDR3 was performed with the HTBI primer set and the Qiagen OneStep RT-PCR kit. TCRdb's own reprocessing of the public reads used fastp at Q25 and MiXCR and kept productive beta chains. Entries that share a CDR3 protein sequence are merged under the most common genes and DNA. The sample includes 350,000 or so distinct CDR3 sequences, with around a sixth observed a single time. The ten most abundant clones make up roughly a sixth of the sample. What was sequenced was blood. These receptors were taken from a woman between 40 and 50 years old with Graves' ophthalmopathy.

This clonotype was seen at least ten times. This chain links TRBV6-5 with TRBJ1-1, with 9 bases that match TRBD1. Germline-derived CDR1 and CDR2 are MNHEY and SVGAGI. The CDR3 is 15 residues long. V gave up 4 bases and J gave up 6 bases; unmatched junction bases: 9. Here the CDR3 reads CASSSGTRQGAEAFF. In nucleotides, the CDR3 is TGTGCCAGCAGTTCGGGGACCAGACAGGGGGCTGAAGCTTTCTTT.

This clonotype has only one observation. One junction end does not reproduce the germline sequence, and a read error may be involved. The chain employs TRBV25-1 and TRBJ1-2; the D gene is possibly TRBD1 (5 bases). CDR3 length: 15 amino acids. Germline CDR1 is MGHDK and CDR2 is SYGVNS. Here the CDR3 DNA reads TGTGCCAGCAGTGGCGGGGCGGGGCATCACTATGGCTACAACTTC. This translates into CASSGGAGHHYGYNF.

This clonotype was detected many times. J is TRBJ2-5 and V is TRBV11-3; a possible D gene is TRBD1 (7 bases). The V gene lost 5 bases and the J gene lost 2 bases, with 12 bases spanning the gap. The CDR3 is made up of 14 amino acids. Germline-derived CDR1 and CDR2 are SGHNT and YENEEA. The DNA for the CDR3 is TGTGCCAGCAGCCAGGGGGGACAGCAAGAGACCCAGTACTTC. It specifies CASSQGGQQETQYF.

This clonotype was seen at least ten times. V and J are TRBV6-1 and TRBJ2-7, with D possibly TRBD2 on 7 matching bases. The CDR3 totals 18 residues. Per the germline V gene, CDR1 is MNHNS and CDR2 is SASEGT. V gave up 2 bases and J gave up 1 base, with 21 bases separating them. CDR3 sequence (DNA): TGTGCCAGCAGTGAACTCTGGACGTTCGCGGGGGCTTCCTACGAGCAGTACTTC. Translation gives CASSELWTFAGASYEQYF.

With regard to this clonotype: A junction end diverges from the germline sequence, so it may reflect a read error. V usage is TRBV28 and J usage is TRBJ1-1; D is ambiguous. Germline V gene sequence: CDR1 MDHEN, CDR2 SYDVKM. There are 16 residues in the CDR3. The CDR3 DNA reads as TGTGCCGGCAGTTTAATCTGGCCCTCTGGCGACACTGAAGCTTTCTTT. It translates to CAGSLIWPSGDTEAFF.

The chain recombines TRBV6-2 or TRBV6-3 with TRBJ1-3; D is possibly TRBD1 (5 bases). The CDR3 has 18 residues. V dropped 0 bases and J dropped 0 bases, with 15 bases sitting between them. Germline V CDR1 and CDR2: MNHEY, SVGEGT. CDR3 sequence reads: CASSYSIWGLSSGNTIYF. The DNA for the CDR3 is TGTGCCAGCAGTTACTCGATATGGGGGTTGAGCTCTGGAAACACCATATATTTT.

This clonotype was recorded at least ten times. This chain links TRBV4-3 with TRBJ2-5; TRBD1 agrees at 7 bases. The CDR3 runs to 15 residues. The V gene's germline CDR1 is LGHNA and CDR2 YSLEER. The ends lost 4 bases at V and 5 bases at J; junction bases unmatched: 10. The CDR3 DNA follows: TGCGCCAGCAGCCTGTTCAGGGGGTCAGGGGAGACCCAGTACTTC. It codes for CASSLFRGSGETQYF.

The chain uses TRBV27 and TRBJ2-7; D may be TRBD1 (6 bases). Germline-derived CDR1 and CDR2 are MNHEY and SMNVEV (reference sequence). This CDR3 contains 13 residues. The germline V and J ends were trimmed by 9 bases and 3 bases, with 15 bases remaining between them. The CDR3 loop is CASNRAGSYEQYF. The CDR3 region has the DNA TGTGCCAGTAACAGGGCAGGGAGCTACGAGCAGTACTTC.

This clonotype has only a few counts. The chain is built from TRBV3-1 and TRBJ2-7; 10 bases align to TRBD2. The germline gives CDR1 LGHDT, CDR2 YNNKEL (reference sequence). The trim removed 0 bases at V and 6 bases at J, leaving 5 bases unmatched. The CDR3 extends over 15 amino acids. The CDR3 bases are TGTGCCAGCAGCCAAGATCGGACTAGCGGACCCGAGCAGTACTTC. Translated: CASSQDRTSGPEQYF.

This clonotype has at least ten counts. The V and J genes are TRBV12-3 or TRBV12-4 and TRBJ1-2, with 9 bases identical to TRBD1. The junction had 9 bases not matched to a gene; V was cut back by 3 bases and J by 7 bases. There are 15 residues in the CDR3. In nucleotides, the CDR3 is TGTGCCAGCAGTTTGACCCAAACAGGGGGCTCTGGCTACACCTTC. As protein: CASSLTQTGGSGYTF.

This clonotype was counted at least ten times. V is TRBV6-2 or TRBV6-3 and J is TRBJ2-7; D remains unclear. V gave up 6 bases and J gave up 5 bases, with 17 bases separating them. The CDR3 is made up of 14 amino acids. CDR1 MNHEY and CDR2 SVGEGT come from the germline V gene. This CDR3 is CASSLGGNKDEQYF. In nucleotides, the CDR3 is TGTGCCAGCAGCCTAGGTGGGAACAAAGACGAGCAGTACTTC.

This clonotype was counted many times. V gene TRBV19 combines with J gene TRBJ2-4; D is perhaps TRBD2 (5 bases). Germline CDR1 LNHDA, CDR2 SQIVND (reference sequence). CDR3 length equals 15 residues. The V and J ends lost 3 bases and 0 bases respectively, with 9 bases between them. CDR3 nucleotide sequence: TGTGCCAGTAGTATCCCGGGATTAGCCAAAAACATTCAGTACTTC. Its protein is CASSIPGLAKNIQYF.

This chain uses TRBV15 with TRBJ1-2; D is unresolved. V shed 5 bases and J shed 0 bases, with 7 bases lying between them. Per germline, CDR1 LNHNV and CDR2 YYDKDF (reference sequence). The CDR3 covers 13 residues. The CDR3 coding sequence is TGTGCCACCAGCCCGACCCCTAACTATGGCTACACCTTC. Encoded protein: CATSPTPNYGYTF.

This clonotype appeared many times. The rearrangement joins TRBV5-1 to TRBJ2-7; 7 nucleotides agree with TRBD2. With V trimmed by 1 base and J by 1 base, 8 bases remained unmatched. CDR1 and CDR2 from the germline V gene are SGHRS and YFSETQ. The CDR3 has 16 residues. CDR3 in amino acids: CASSLSGTNPSYEQYF. In nucleotides, the CDR3 is TGCGCCAGCAGCTTGTCCGGGACTAACCCTTCCTACGAGCAGTACTTC.

The sample holds many counts of this clonotype. This chain connects TRBV20-1 to TRBJ2-7; tentatively, D is TRBD2 (6 bases). The V end lost 3 bases, the J end lost 6 bases, and 15 bases lay between the germline ends. Germline-derived CDR1 and CDR2 are DFQATT and SNEGSKA (reference sequence). This CDR3 is 13 amino acids long. Here the CDR3 reads CSASIRTGGEQYF. As DNA, the CDR3 is TGCAGTGCTAGCATCCGGACCGGGGGCGAGCAGTACTTC.

This clonotype was picked up many times. In nucleotides, the CDR3 is TGTGCCAGCAGAACTCTTCAGGGGTGGACTAGCGGCTACGAGCAGTACTTC. Translation gives CASRTLQGWTSGYEQYF. The V call is TRBV6-4, the J call TRBJ2-7; 10 bases are a match to TRBD2. Germline V gene data show CDR1 as MRHNA and CDR2 as SNTAGT. The ends lost 6 bases at V and 3 bases at J; junction bases unmatched: 14. This CDR3 is built from 17 residues.

This clonotype showed up many times. The gene calls are TRBV19 and TRBJ1-1, with TRBD1 matching over 7 bases. The CDR3 runs to 13 residues. With 7 bases clipped from V and 8 bases from J, the junction kept 10 bases outside the gene matches. Per the germline V gene, CDR1 is LNHDA and CDR2 is SQIVND (reference sequence). The CDR3 DNA is TGTGCCAGTAATCTCAAGGGGGCGGGAGAAGCTTTCTTT. This sequence encodes CASNLKGAGEAFF.

The chain employs TRBV28 and TRBJ2-7, with D perhaps TRBD1 or TRBD2 (6 bases each). The germline V and J ends were trimmed by 7 bases and 5 bases, with 12 bases remaining between them. The CDR3 loop spans 12 amino acids. Germline lookup yields CDR1 MDHEN and CDR2 SYDVKM. CDR3 coding DNA: TGTGCCAGCAAAGGCCGGGGGCACGAGCAGTACTTC. It translates to CASKGRGHEQYF.

In this sample, this clonotype turned up many times. J is TRBJ1-1 and V is TRBV19; unclear D gene. The ends were cut back, 6 bases at V and 6 bases at J, with 14 bases in the middle. The germline gives CDR1 LNHDA, CDR2 SQIVND (reference sequence). This CDR3 contains 13 residues. Here the CDR3 DNA reads TGTGCCAGTAGGAACTCCGAGGACCCTGAAGCTTTCTTT. It translates to CASRNSEDPEAFF.

The chain carries TRBV25-1 and TRBJ2-7; TRBD2 matches 11 bases. The CDR3 totals 17 residues. The trim removed 5 bases at V and 3 bases at J, leaving 12 bases unmatched. Germline V gives CDR1 MGHDK, CDR2 SYGVNS. Here the CDR3 DNA reads TGTGCCAGCAGTCAAACCCTAACTAGCGGGAGATTCTACGAGCAGTACTTC. The encoded protein is CASSQTLTSGRFYEQYF.

Many counts were recorded for this clonotype. The chain joins TRBV6-5 to TRBJ2-5; D is tentatively TRBD1 or TRBD2 (5 bases each). Germline V CDR1 and CDR2: MNHEY, SVGAGI. CDR3 length: 14 amino acids. V shed 1 base and J shed 3 bases, with 9 bases lying between them. DNA of the CDR3: TGTGCCAGCAGTTACTATCGGGGCAAAGAGACCCAGTACTTC. Its protein is CASSYYRGKETQYF.

Remarks on this clonotype: This sequence may be a read error, since a much larger clone differs from it by one base. The rearrangement joins TRBV5-1 to TRBJ1-1; 8 nucleotides align to TRBD1. V shed 4 bases and J 4 bases; nucleotides not matched to a gene: 21. Germline lookup yields CDR1 SGHRS and CDR2 YFSETQ. The CDR3 runs to 19 residues. For the CDR3, the DNA is TGCGCCAGCAGCCCGAAGGGGGGAGGACAGGGATTAAGTGGCACTGAAGCTTTCTTT. Its protein is CASSPKGGGQGLSGTEAFF.

This clonotype was seen ten or more times. The chain joins TRBV12-3 or TRBV12-4 to TRBJ2-2; 13 nucleotides match TRBD2. The ends lost 7 bases at V and 6 bases at J; junction bases unmatched: 5. CDR3 length equals 15 residues. As DNA, the CDR3 is TGTGCCAGCACCCTCGGACTAGCGGGAGCCGGGGAGCTGTTTTTT. This codes for CASTLGLAGAGELFF.

This clonotype has ten or more counts. This chain uses TRBV7-6 with TRBJ2-7; no firm D call. CDR3 size: 12 residues. Trimming cost V 5 bases and J 4 bases, with 9 bases left between them. Germline assignment: CDR1 SGHVS and CDR2 FNYEAQ. The CDR3: CASSQAAYEQYF. In DNA form, the CDR3 reads TGTGCCAGCAGCCAGGCGGCATACGAGCAGTACTTC.

This clonotype occurred many times. The chain couples TRBV29-1 to TRBJ2-7; 13 bases are a match to TRBD2. The CDR3 has 14 amino acids. V lost 2 bases to trimming and J lost 6 bases; unmatched junction nucleotides: 4. CDR1 is SQVTM and CDR2 is ANQGSEA in the germline V gene. The CDR3 region is CSVELGLAGLEQYF. Here the CDR3 DNA reads TGCAGCGTTGAACTGGGACTAGCGGGACTCGAGCAGTACTTC.